This T cell receptor beta chain was recovered during a study of early T cells in non-severe SARS-CoV-2 infection (dated by TCRdb to 2020 to 2022). Study-level background: Because TCR sequencing relied on bulk RNA taken from unsorted whole blood, pairing of alpha and beta chains was not possible.

Preparation of the library involved 5' RACE. The reads were generated on a NextSeq 500. In the TCR library protocol, unique molecular identifiers were attached to individual cDNA molecules to correct for PCR bias and sequencing error. Both TCR alpha and beta chains were sequenced, and tight co-correlation was observed between alpha and beta sequence abundances in each sample. In the original analysis: Decombinator V4 was used to perform V gene, J gene and CDR3 annotation of TCR sequences. Expanded TCRs were defined as changing significantly between any two time points under a Poisson model with p below 0.0001. Abundances of TCRs were expressed as counts per million after normalisation to the total number of TCRs sequenced in each sample. MAIT TCRs were defined by TRAV1-2 paired with TRAJ12, TRAJ20 or TRAJ33, and iNKT TCRs by TRAV10 paired with TRAJ18. VDJdb, accessed 1 November 2021, was searched for CMV, EBV and SARS-CoV-2 annotated TCRs, with TCRs annotated for multiple antigens excluded. The public reads were reanalyzed by TCRdb: fastp trimming at Q25, MiXCR alignment, in-frame beta chains only. One record per CDR3 amino acid sequence lists the most common genes and DNA. TCRdb assigned the V and J calls; the authors' analysis was not used. This sample is represented by about 100,000 distinct CDR3 sequences; more than 9.5% of them were singletons. The ten largest clones add up to around 8% of the sample.

What the research found in general, with its limitations: VDJdb matching was skewed toward anti-spike CD8 responses and likely underestimated virus-specific expansions by missing private and CD4 specificities.

V is cut by 1 base and J by 4 bases, and the space between the germline ends is 11 bases. The CDR3 has 13 amino acids, counting the end cysteine and phenylalanine. The read is trimmed to its CDR3 DNA, 39 bases read in frame from base 1. Sequences SQVTM (CDR1) and ANQGSEA (CDR2) are obtained from the germline V gene. The sample holds many counts of this clonotype. Its cognate antigen has yet to be identified. No qualities accompany the bases; no much larger clone lies one base away. This was a case-control study nested in a cohort of healthcare workers in London, UK, who had nasopharyngeal swab PCR tests and blood samples taken every week. Healthcare workers were recruited during the week of the UK lockdown, between 23 and 31 March 2020, and followed weekly for up to roughly 15 weeks.

The sequence came from an adult who was a healthcare worker with PCR-confirmed SARS-CoV-2 infection or an uninfected control (not recorded which). The V and J segments used are TRBV29-1 and TRBJ2-7, with an unclear D gene assignment. Sequencing was done on a sample of whole blood. The DNA is as follows: TGCAGCGTTGAAGGAACCAGCCCTTACGAGCAGTACTTC. This is translated as CSVEGTSPYEQYF.